These 17 T cell receptor beta chains were all obtained from the same sample, sequenced in a study of T cell responses to AZD1222 COVID-19 vaccine. Assay: immunoSEQ multiplex PCR; the TCRdb copy retains only in-frame clones and omits some. The sample contains about 140,000 clones, 70% to 90% of which appear only once. The specimen was peripheral blood, collected on day 0 of AZD1222 vaccination. The receptors here all came from an adult in good health.

The J gene is TRBJ2-3, the V gene TRBV28; D remains unclear. CDR3 size: 13 residues. CDR1 is MDHEN, CDR2 SYDVKM, per germline. Trimming stripped 3 bases from V and 3 bases from J, with 7 bases between. The DNA of the CDR3 is TGTGCCAGCAGTTTTAAATTAACAGATACGCAGTATTTT. It codes for CASSFKLTDTQYF.

The chain employs TRBV5-5 and TRBJ2-1; TRBD2 matches at 7 bases. Per the germline V gene, CDR1 is SGHKS and CDR2 is YYEKEE (reference sequence). CDR3 length equals 15 residues. Trimming at V came to 1 base and at J to 4 bases, leaving 5 bases not matched to a gene. CDR3: CASSLLAEIYNEQFF. The DNA of the CDR3 is TGTGCCAGCAGCTTGCTAGCGGAAATTTACAATGAGCAGTTCTTC.

V usage is TRBV19 and J usage is TRBJ1-2; 7 bases line up with TRBD1. V was clipped by 10 bases and J by 3 bases; unmatched bases: 11. The CDR3 consists of 14 residues. Germline loops: CDR1 LNHDA, CDR2 SQIVND (reference sequence). The CDR3 is CATKRTGLYYGYTF. The CDR3 bases are TGTGCCACGAAAAGGACAGGACTATACTATGGCTACACCTTC.

The V gene is TRBV6-5, the J gene TRBJ1-4; D may be TRBD1 (5 bases). The CDR3 has 15 amino acids. V shed 6 bases and J shed 7 bases, with 18 bases lying between them. In germline, CDR1 is MNHEY, CDR2 SVGAGI. The CDR3 spells CASRLTGGVGEKLFF. The DNA of the CDR3 is TGTGCCAGCAGACTCACTGGGGGTGTCGGTGAAAAACTGTTTTTT.

The chain links TRBV28 to TRBJ1-1; D is unresolved. Germline CDR1 and CDR2: MDHEN and SYDVKM. Trimming left V 4 bases short and J 7 bases short, with 10 bases between. This CDR3 has 12 amino acids. Written as DNA, the CDR3 is TGTGCCAGCAGTTCCCCTGGGTTTGAAGCTTTCTTT. Protein: CASSSPGFEAFF.

V usage is TRBV24-1 and J usage is TRBJ2-1; D possibly corresponds to TRBD2 (6 bases). The CDR3 covers 15 residues. V shed 4 bases and J shed 9 bases, with 18 bases lying between them. Per germline, CDR1 KGHDR and CDR2 SFDVKD. As DNA, the CDR3 is TGTGCCACCAGTGAAACCGGGACTCCTGGGAGTGAGCAGTTCTTC. Protein sequence: CATSETGTPGSEQFF.

The rearrangement links TRBV5-6 to TRBJ2-3, with D possibly matching TRBD1 (5 bases). V was clipped by 4 bases and J by 0 bases, with 12 bases between them. Germline assignment: CDR1 SGHDT and CDR2 YYEEEE. There are 15 residues in the CDR3. The CDR3 DNA reads TGTGCCAGCAGCCATGTGACAGTCAGCACAGATACGCAGTATTTT. Protein product: CASSHVTVSTDTQYF. Variable domain in full (rest from reference TRBV5-6 and TRBJ2-3): DAGVTQSPTHLIKTRGQQVTLRCSPKSGHDTVSWYQQALGQGPQFIFQYYEEEERQRGNFPDRFSGHQFPNYSSELNVNALLLGDSALYLCASSHVTVSTDTQYFGPGTRLTVL.

The J gene is TRBJ2-6, the V gene TRBV7-3; D is perhaps TRBD1 (6 bases). Trimming took off 2 bases at V and 0 bases at J, with 14 bases between the two ends. Germline V CDR1 and CDR2: SGHTA, FQGTGA. CDR3 length: 18 residues. Here the CDR3 reads CASSLVGDKFSGANVLTF. The CDR3 region has the DNA TGTGCCAGCAGCTTAGTGGGGGACAAATTCTCTGGGGCCAACGTCCTGACTTTC. Looking up the rest from reference TRBV7-3 and TRBJ2-6 gives the full variable domain: GAGVSQTPSNKVTEKGKYVELRCDPISGHTALYWYRQSLGQGPEFLIYFQGTGAADDSGLPNDRFFAVRPEGSVSTLKIQRTERGDSAVYLCASSLVGDKFSGANVLTFGAGSRLTVL.

The chain employs TRBV25-1 and TRBJ2-2; D may be TRBD2 (6 bases). The CDR3 sequence is 18 residues long. Trimming stripped 2 bases from V and 5 bases from J, with 21 bases between. Germline V gene lookup returns CDR1 MGHDK and CDR2 SYGVNS. Written as DNA, the CDR3 is TGTGCCAGCAGTGAAGTGGCTTGGGCCGCGGGAAAAACCGGGGAGCTGTTTTTT. Translated: CASSEVAWAAGKTGELFF.

The chain is built from TRBV5-1 and TRBJ2-3, with 9 bases lining up with TRBD2. Germline V lookup: CDR1 SGHRS, CDR2 YFSETQ. V was clipped by 6 bases and J by 2 bases; unmatched bases: 4. The length of the CDR3 is 14 residues. CDR3 loop: CASTTSGTTDTQYF. The CDR3 coding sequence is TGCGCCAGCACGACTAGCGGAACCACAGATACGCAGTATTTT. The whole variable domain, filled in from reference TRBV5-1 and TRBJ2-3, reads KAGVTQTPRYLIKTRGQQVTLSCSPISGHRSVSWYQQTPGQGLQFLFEYFSETQRNKGNFPGRFSGRQFSNSRSEMNVSTLELGDSALYLCASTTSGTTDTQYFGPGTRLTVL.

Written as DNA, the CDR3 is TGTGCCATCAGTGATCGGGGGCCGGATTCACCCCTCCACTTT. It encodes CAISDRGPDSPLHF. The rearrangement links TRBV10-3 to TRBJ1-6; D might be TRBD1 (6 bases). The germline V gene encodes CDR1 ENHRY and CDR2 SYGVKD. The CDR3 sequence is 14 residues long. Trimming took 3 bases from V and 8 from J, leaving 11 bases between them.

The rearrangement links TRBV18 to TRBJ1-2; 7 positions agree with TRBD1. The V gene's germline CDR1 is KGHSH and CDR2 LQKENI. The CDR3 spans 16 residues. Trimming at V came to 3 bases and at J to 0 bases, leaving 7 bases not matched to a gene. The CDR3 here is CASSPFDRATNYGYTF. CDR3 in DNA: TGTGCCAGCTCACCCTTTGACAGGGCAACTAACTATGGCTACACCTTC.

The genes are TRBV19 and TRBJ2-6, with D possibly being TRBD2 (5 bases). The ends were cut back, 5 bases at V and 2 bases at J, with 16 bases in the middle. Germline V gene sequence: CDR1 LNHDA, CDR2 SQIVND (reference sequence). This CDR3 has 17 residues. This CDR3 is CASSDRGKRPGANVLTF. CDR3 bases: TGTGCCAGTAGTGACCGGGGTAAACGCCCTGGGGCCAACGTCCTGACTTTC.

About this clone: The sample holds other DNA sequences that translate to the same CDR3. This sequence joins TRBV18 and TRBJ1-3; D gene ambiguous. Trimming cost V 3 bases and J 1 base, with 10 bases left between them. The CDR3 spans 15 residues. Germline values: CDR1 KGHSH, CDR2 LQKENI. The CDR3 DNA follows: TGTGCCAGCTCACCGCCTGTGGGATCTGGAAACACCATATATTTT. Its protein product is CASSPPVGSGNTIYF.

V is TRBV28 and J is TRBJ2-2; TRBD1 agrees at 7 bases. The CDR3 is 17 residues long. V gave up 6 bases and J gave up 1 base; unmatched junction bases: 11. CDR1 and CDR2 from the germline V gene are MDHEN and SYDVKM. Here the CDR3 DNA reads TGTGCCAGCAGCGCAACCCGACAGGGTGAGAACACCGGGGAGCTGTTTTTT. The encoded protein is CASSATRQGENTGELFF.

The rearrangement uses TRBV7-2 and TRBJ1-4; 8 bases line up with TRBD1. CDR3 length: 15 amino acids. J lost 7 bases, V lost 5 bases, and 9 bases had no gene match. The germline CDR1 and CDR2 sequences are SGHTA and FQGNSA. In DNA, the CDR3 is TGTGCCAGCAGCCCAAGACAGGGGCCGTCTGAAAAACTGTTTTTT. Translated: CASSPRQGPSEKLFF. The whole variable domain, remainder taken from reference TRBV7-2 and TRBJ1-4, is GAGVSQSPSNKVTEKGKDVELRCDPISGHTALYWYRQSLGQGLEFLIYFQGNSAPDKSGLPSDRFSAERTGGSVSTLTIQRTQQEDSAVYLCASSPRQGPSEKLFFGSGTQLSVL.

V is TRBV5-4 and J is TRBJ1-2, with D possibly being TRBD1 (6 bases). V was shortened by 4 bases and J by 4 bases, with 17 bases between the two germline ends. The CDR3 contains 15 residues. The germline gives CDR1 SGHNT, CDR2 YYREEE (reference sequence). The CDR3: CASSPSRGGAYGYTF. CDR3 nucleotide sequence: TGTGCCAGCAGCCCCTCAAGGGGGGGGGCCTATGGCTACACCTTC.